The 16 T cell receptor beta chains given below trace back to one sample, sequenced in a study of blood T cell repertoires in COVID-19. Produced via immunoSEQ multiplex PCR; TCRdb's table is partial and in-frame only. This table has 95,000 to 150,000 clones, approximately 90% appearing once. The sample taken for sequencing was peripheral blood. The source of these receptors is a man between 35 and 55 years old with acute or convalescent COVID-19.

As DNA, the CDR3 is TGCGCCAGCAGCCAAGAACTCGATGTAGGGGTGGGAAAGACCCAGTACTTC. Protein product: CASSQELDVGVGKTQYF. The chain links TRBV4-3 to TRBJ2-5, with a weak D call TRBD1 (5 bases). CDR1 is LGHNA, CDR2 YSLEER, per germline. Trimming cost V 0 bases and J 6 bases, with 20 bases left between them. The CDR3 has 17 amino acids.

This clone was detected once. The V and J genes are TRBV14 and TRBJ2-1; D is possibly TRBD2 (5 bases). V was shortened by 1 base and J by 4 bases, with 14 bases between the two germline ends. The CDR3 totals 16 residues. CDR1 SGHDN and CDR2 FVKESK come from the germline V gene. CDR3 sequence reads: CASSQAHPGRYNEQFF. CDR3 nucleotide sequence: TGTGCCAGCAGCCAAGCCCATCCGGGAAGGTACAATGAGCAGTTCTTC.

The V call is TRBV15, the J call TRBJ1-2, with 7 bases fitting TRBD1. Losses at the gene ends were 4 bases for V and 7 bases for J; bases not matched to a gene: 9. CDR1 is LNHNV, CDR2 YYDKDF, per germline (reference sequence). The CDR3 sequence is 14 residues long. This chain's CDR3 is CATSKRQGPGGYTF. In DNA, the CDR3 is TGTGCCACCAGCAAACGACAGGGCCCGGGTGGCTACACCTTC.

The CDR3 spells CASSLMAGPYGYTF. The CDR3 DNA is TGTGCCAGCAGCTTAATGGCGGGCCCCTATGGCTACACCTTC. The chain combines TRBV7-2 with TRBJ1-2; D unclear. Germline values: CDR1 SGHTA, CDR2 FQGNSA. The CDR3 runs 14 residues. Trimming stripped 2 bases from V and 4 bases from J, with 11 bases between.

V gene TRBV19 combines with J gene TRBJ1-5; 9 bases map to TRBD1. Germline V lookup: CDR1 LNHDA, CDR2 SQIVND (reference sequence). The CDR3 sequence is 16 residues long. The J segment lost 5 bases and the V segment lost 2 bases, leaving 7 bases of the junction unmatched. CDR3 nucleotide sequence: TGTGCCAGTAGTATATATGGGACAGGGTTCGATCAGCCCCAGCATTTT. Amino acid sequence: CASSIYGTGFDQPQHF. The variable domain in full, completed from reference TRBV19 and TRBJ1-5, reads DGGITQSPKYLFRKEGQNVTLSCEQNLNHDAMYWYRQDPGQGLRLIYYSQIVNDFQKGDIAEGYSVSREKKESFPLTVTSAQKNPTAFYLCASSIYGTGFDQPQHFGDGTRLSIL.

The chain couples TRBV19 to TRBJ1-1; 11 bases align to TRBD1. Germline assignment: CDR1 LNHDA and CDR2 SQIVND (reference sequence). V gave up 2 bases and J gave up 3 bases; unmatched junction bases: 5. CDR3 length: 16 residues. The CDR3 DNA follows: TGTGCCAGTAGTATACAGGGACAGGGGGATGACACTGAAGCTTTCTTT. It translates to CASSIQGQGDDTEAFF.

This chain joins TRBV23-1 and TRBJ1-1; D remains unclear. TRBV23-1 is filed as an ORF, its function uncertain. Trimming removed 4 bases at V and 0 bases at J, with 15 bases between. The CDR3 runs to 16 residues. The CDR3: CASSRPPREMNTEAFF. DNA for the CDR3: TGCGCCAGCAGTCGACCTCCGAGGGAAATGAACACTGAAGCTTTCTTT.

This clone was observed a few times. The chain couples TRBV5-4 to TRBJ2-2; D might be TRBD2 (6 bases). The CDR3 runs 14 residues. The germline CDR1 and CDR2 sequences are SGHNT and YYREEE (reference sequence). With 4 bases removed from V and 8 bases from J, the gap between germline ends came to 15 bases. The CDR3 reads CASSAGPPGGELFF. The CDR3 nucleotides are TGTGCCAGCAGCGCGGGACCCCCTGGGGGGGAGCTGTTTTTT. Together with reference TRBV5-4 and TRBJ2-2, the CDR3 gives the full variable domain: ETGVTQSPTHLIKTRGQQVTLRCSSQSGHNTVSWYQQALGQGPQFIFQYYREEENGRGNFPPRFSGLQFPNYSSELNVNALELDDSALYLCASSAGPPGGELFFGEGSRLTVL.

This clone was detected a few times. The V call is TRBV5-1, the J call TRBJ2-1; 7 bases match TRBD2. V dropped 4 bases and J dropped 7; count of bases not matched to a gene: 11. The CDR3 has 15 residues. Germline V lookup: CDR1 SGHRS, CDR2 YFSETQ. The CDR3 coding sequence is TGCGCCAGCAGCCTGCGGGAGTCATTCGGGAATGAGCAGTTCTTC. This encodes CASSLRESFGNEQFF.

This chain joins TRBV30 and TRBJ1-1, with 8 bases identical to TRBD1. V shed 7 bases, J shed 3 bases, and the junction held 7 bases outside the gene matches. This CDR3 is 13 amino acids long. Per germline, CDR1 GTSNPN and CDR2 SVGIG (reference sequence). CDR3 amino acids: CALDRAADTEAFF. For the CDR3, the DNA is TGTGCCTTGGACAGGGCGGCGGACACTGAAGCTTTCTTT.

This clone is a singleton in its sample. V gene TRBV6-5 combines with J gene TRBJ1-5; the match to TRBD1 covers 11 bases. Germline CDR1 is MNHEY and CDR2 is SVGAGI. After removal of 6 bases from V and 5 bases from J, the junction contained 0 bases not matched to a gene. This CDR3 spans 13 amino acids. CDR3 sequence reads: CASRDRGHQPQHF. Here the CDR3 DNA reads TGTGCCAGCAGGGACAGGGGGCATCAGCCCCAGCATTTT.

V and J are TRBV2 and TRBJ2-3, with 7 bases fitting TRBD2. Germline V CDR1 and CDR2: SNHLY, FYNNEI. J gave up 0 bases and V 7 bases, and 4 bases lay outside the gene matches. This CDR3 region has 14 residues. The CDR3 is CASKSGLSTDTQYF. The CDR3, as DNA: TGTGCCAGCAAATCGGGACTAAGCACAGATACGCAGTATTTT.

J is TRBJ2-2 and V is TRBV19; 8 bases map to TRBD2. The trim removed 8 bases at V and 2 bases at J, leaving 4 bases unmatched. The CDR3 contains 14 residues. Germline V lookup: CDR1 LNHDA, CDR2 SQIVND (reference sequence). CDR3 residues: CASSLAGNTGELFF. DNA of the CDR3: TGTGCCAGTTCCCTAGCGGGTAACACCGGGGAGCTGTTTTTT.

The V and J genes are TRBV11-3 and TRBJ1-1; D is perhaps TRBD1 (5 bases). V lost 3 bases and J lost 3, with 8 bases in between. Germline CDR1 SGHNT, CDR2 YENEEA. This CDR3 contains 13 residues. Here the CDR3 DNA reads TGTGCCAGCAGCTTGGGGCGCGACACTGAAGCTTTCTTT. Amino acid sequence: CASSLGRDTEAFF.

This clone was seen more than once but under ten times. The CDR3 here is CASRIRVGGYTF. The DNA for the CDR3 is TGTGCCAGCAGAATCAGGGTTGGTGGCTACACCTTC. The chain uses TRBV28 and TRBJ1-2, with D perhaps matching TRBD1 (5 bases). CDR3 length: 12 amino acids. Germline lookup yields CDR1 MDHEN and CDR2 SYDVKM. Trimming stripped 6 bases from V and 7 bases from J, with 12 bases between.

The V call is TRBV9, the J call TRBJ2-6; possible D gene TRBD1, 5 bases. This CDR3 has 19 residues. Germline values: CDR1 SGDLS, CDR2 YYNGEE. V lost 1 base and J lost 0, with 17 bases in between. CDR3 loop: CASSVTPGLPSSGANVLTF. DNA of the CDR3: TGTGCCAGCAGCGTAACTCCAGGGCTTCCTTCCTCTGGGGCCAACGTCCTGACTTTC.